This T cell receptor (beta chain) was found in a study of blood T cell repertoires in COVID-19. Assay: immunoSEQ multiplex PCR; the TCRdb copy retains only in-frame clones and omits some. Found here are some 300,000 clones, under 90% of them singletons; the top ten hold roughly 2.8%. V trimming: 3 bases; J trimming: 2 bases; junction bases outside the gene matches: 2. Per the germline V gene, CDR1 is SGDLS and CDR2 is YYNGEE. The CDR3 loop spans 14 amino acids. Up to 2 weeks before entering the study, exposed participants had met a COVID-19 case. This receptor was obtained from a woman aged 45-59 years who had been exposed to COVID-19. Sequences were obtained from PBMCs or T cells enriched from blood (not recorded which). The chain uses TRBV9 and TRBJ2-5, with 9 bases lining up with TRBD2. The CDR3 region has the DNA TGTGCCAGCAGCGCTAGCGGGGAGCAAGAGACCCAGTACTTC. It translates to CASSASGEQETQYF.